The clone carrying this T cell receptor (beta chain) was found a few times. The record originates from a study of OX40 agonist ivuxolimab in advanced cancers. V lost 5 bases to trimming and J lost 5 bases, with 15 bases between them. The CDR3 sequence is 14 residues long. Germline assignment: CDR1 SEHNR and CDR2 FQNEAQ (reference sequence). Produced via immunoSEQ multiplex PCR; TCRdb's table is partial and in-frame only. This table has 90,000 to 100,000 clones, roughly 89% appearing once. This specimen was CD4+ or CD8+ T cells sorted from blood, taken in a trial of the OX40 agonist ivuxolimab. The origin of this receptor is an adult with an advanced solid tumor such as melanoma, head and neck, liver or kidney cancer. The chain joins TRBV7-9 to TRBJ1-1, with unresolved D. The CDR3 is CASSPEMGGTEAFF. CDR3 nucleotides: TGTGCCAGCAGCCCAGAAATGGGAGGTACTGAAGCTTTCTTT.